The 4 T cell receptor beta chains below come from one sample, sequenced in a study of blood T cell repertoires in COVID-19. Using immunoSEQ multiplex PCR, the repertoire was profiled, and TCRdb retains in-frame clones only, with some absent. The sample includes 250,000 to 350,000 clones, around 89% seen only once; the top ten take around 0.8%. Sequencing used peripheral blood. The source of these receptors is a man younger than 40 with acute or convalescent COVID-19.

The gene calls are TRBV3-1 (or the pseudogene TRBV3-2) and TRBJ2-7, with 11 bases that match TRBD2. The CDR3 sequence is 15 residues long. V shed 4 bases, J shed 1 base, and the junction held 3 bases outside the gene matches. CDR1 and CDR2 from the germline V gene are LGHDT and YNNKEL (reference sequence). The DNA for the CDR3 is TGTGCCAGCAGCCTCATAGCGGGGGGGTCCTACGAGCAGTACTTC. Residues: CASSLIAGGSYEQYF.

The rearrangement links TRBV6-1 to TRBJ2-7; TRBD2 is a possible D gene (5 bases). Trimming removed 1 base from V and 0 bases from J, with 7 bases in between. Germline CDR1 is MNHNS and CDR2 is SASEGT. The CDR3 is 14 amino acids. The DNA of the CDR3 is TGTGCCAGCAGTGAAGGAGCGGACTCCTACGAGCAGTACTTC. It encodes CASSEGADSYEQYF.

The V gene is TRBV6-6, the J gene TRBJ2-7; 12 bases are shared with TRBD1. The CDR3 is 13 residues long. The V and J ends lost 8 bases and 6 bases, in that order; junction bases with no gene match: 5. Germline CDR1 is MNHNY and CDR2 is SVGAGI (reference sequence). CDR3: CASGGQGAREQYF. DNA for the CDR3: TGTGCCAGCGGGGGACAGGGGGCTCGCGAGCAGTACTTC.

This clone was recorded a few times. The chain recombines TRBV10-2 with TRBJ2-3; maybe TRBD2 (7 bases). This CDR3 has 14 residues. The germline V gene encodes CDR1 WSHSY and CDR2 SAAADI. V was cut by 6 bases and J by 6 bases, with 16 bases left in between. The chain's CDR3 is CASSGSGGADTQYF. CDR3 DNA sequence: TGCGCCAGCAGCGGTTCGGGGGGCGCTGATACGCAGTATTTT.